The rows below give T cell receptor beta chains drawn from one sample of a study of OX40 agonist ivuxolimab in advanced cancers. Here immunoSEQ multiplex PCR was the method, and the copy in TCRdb shows in-frame clones only, minus some. The data contain about 93,000 clones, approximately 90% of them singletons. The sequencing used CD4+ or CD8+ T cells sorted from blood, collected in a trial of the OX40 agonist ivuxolimab. The origin of the receptors is an adult with an advanced solid tumor such as melanoma, head and neck, liver or kidney cancer. The CDR3 runs from the conserved cysteine through the conserved F or W. The D gene is left open where the match is weak. Rows give clone size only sometimes, using once, few, many, or a class for an expanded clone.

>-|few|TRBV5-1|TRBJ1-5
TGCGCCAGCAGCTTGAGCCCAGGGGCCAATCAGCCCCAGCATTTT
CASSLSPGANQPQHF
>-|once|TRBV2|TRBJ2-7
TGTGCCAGCAGTGTTGTGGGGCAGGGTTCCTACGAGCAGTACTTC
CASSVVGQGSYEQYF
>-|few|TRBV6-6|TRBJ2-7
TGTGCCAGCAGTTATGGGACCCTCTACGAGCAGTACTTC
CASSYGTLYEQYF
>-|-|TRBV5-1|TRBJ2-1
TGCGCCAGCAGCTTGGACAGGGTAAATGAGCAGTTCTTC
CASSLDRVNEQFF
>TRBD1|-|TRBV7-8|TRBJ2-2
TGTGCCAGCAGCTCAGCCGGGACAGGGGGCTGGGGGGTCTCCGGGGAGCTGTTTTTT
CASSSAGTGGWGVSGELFF
>-|-|TRBV29-1|TRBJ2-3
TGCAGCGTTGGGGGAGCGGAAACTAGCACAGATACGCAGTATTTT
CSVGGAETSTDTQYF
>-|-|TRBV2|TRBJ2-1
TGTGCCAGCAAGTTCACAGGGTCGCGCCACAATGAGCAGTTCTTC
CASKFTGSRHNEQFF
>-|-|TRBV30|TRBJ2-7
TGTGCCGGGGACAAACGAGGCTACGAGCAGTACTTC
CAGDKRGYEQYF
>-|-|TRBV7-3|TRBJ1-1
TGTGCCAGCAGCTTATCGGGGGCTGGCACTGAAGCTTTCTTT
CASSLSGAGTEAFF
>TRBD1|-|TRBV6-6|TRBJ2-3
TGTGCCAGCAGTTATGGACAGGGGGCAGATACGCAGTATTTT
CASSYGQGADTQYF
>TRBD1|-|TRBV11-2|TRBJ2-1
TGTGCCAGCAGCTCTAACAGGGGGCGCAACCACAATGAGCAGTTCTTC
CASSSNRGRNHNEQFF
>-|-|TRBV30|TRBJ1-4
TGTGCCTGGAGTGAACAGGCGGGTGAAAAACTGTTTTTT
CAWSEQAGEKLFF
>-|-|TRBV5-1|TRBJ2-1
TGCGCCAGCAGCAAGAGGACAGACAATGAACAGTTCTTC
CASSKRTDNEQFF
>-|-|TRBV5-1|TRBJ2-7
TGCGCCAGCAGGGAACGTAATTCGTTGGATTCCTACGAGCAGTACTTC
CASRERNSLDSYEQYF
>-|-|TRBV30|TRBJ1-2
TGTGCCTGGAGTGTGGGGAATCCGACCCACTACACCTTC
CAWSVGNPTHYTF
>-|-|TRBV2|TRBJ1-5
TGTGCCAGCACGGGGAGCCCCGCTCAGCCCCAGCATTTT
CASTGSPAQPQHF
>TRBD2|-|TRBV11-3|TRBJ2-3
TGTGCCAGCAGCTTAGGGCTAGCGGGAGTCGGCACAGATACGCAGTATTTT
CASSLGLAGVGTDTQYF
>TRBD2|-|TRBV6-5|TRBJ2-7
TGTGCCAGCACGGGGGGGCTAGGGTACGAGCAGTACTTC
CASTGGLGYEQYF
>TRBD1|-|TRBV2|TRBJ1-4
TGTGCCAGCCGGACAGGGAGTTTTGCTAATGAAAAACTGTTTTTT
CASRTGSFANEKLFF
>-|-|TRBV7-9|TRBJ2-2
TGTGCCAGCAGCTTAGCCGGTAGTCCGAACACCGGGGAGCTGTTTTTT
CASSLAGSPNTGELFF
>-|-|TRBV5-1|TRBJ2-3
TGCGCCAGCAGCTCCACTACGCAGGGTACGACGCACCGAACAGATACGCAGTATTTT
CASSSTTQGTTHRTDTQYF
>TRBD1|-|TRBV14|TRBJ1-2
TGTGCCAGCAGCCACCGCCGGGACAGGGGAGGCTACACCTTC
CASSHRRDRGGYTF
>-|-|TRBV2|TRBJ2-7
TGTGCCAGCAGTGCAGGGGCCTACGAGCAGTACTTC
CASSAGAYEQYF
>-|once|TRBV19|TRBJ2-6
TGTGCCAGTAATTCCGGGACCCCGGAAAGGGCCAACGTCCTGACTTTC
CASNSGTPERANVLTF
>-|few|TRBV5-5|TRBJ1-2
TGTGCCAGCAGCTTGGATTCAGGGGCGGAAGGCTACACCTTC
CASSLDSGAEGYTF
>-|-|TRBV7-3|TRBJ2-3
TGTGCCAGCAGCCCTGGGGTAGCCCCAACAGATACGCAGTATTTT
CASSPGVAPTDTQYF
>-|few|TRBV19|TRBJ2-7
TGTGCCAGTAGTATTTGGGGTTACGAGCAGTACTTC
CASSIWGYEQYF
>-|few|TRBV6-5|TRBJ1-4
TGTGCCAGCAGTTACAGTGGGGACCCGAGCAGAAAACTGTTTTTT
CASSYSGDPSRKLFF
>TRBD2|-|TRBV19|TRBJ2-5
TGTGCCAGTAGTAAAACTAGCGGGAGGGCGCTAAGGGAGACCCAGTACTTC
CASSKTSGRALRETQYF
>TRBD2|-|TRBV30|TRBJ2-3
TGTGCCTGGAGTGTGTCAGCGGGGACGGCAGATACGCAGTATTTT
CAWSVSAGTADTQYF
>-|-|TRBV4-1|TRBJ2-7
TGCGCCAGCAGCCAAGAGCGGGTGTCCTCCTACGAGCAGTACTTC
CASSQERVSSYEQYF
>-|-|TRBV30|TRBJ2-1
TGTGCCTGGAGTGCCCCCGGAAAGGGAGCCCTCTTC
CAWSAPGKGALF
>TRBD1|-|TRBV19|TRBJ1-1
TGTGCCAGTAGTATGGGGACAGGGCAAGCTTTCTTT
CASSMGTGQAFF
>TRBD1|-|TRBV27|TRBJ2-2
TGTGCCAGCAGTCAGGGACAGGGCTACACCGGGGAGCTGTTTTTT
CASSQGQGYTGELFF
>TRBD2|-|TRBV11-1|TRBJ2-5
TGTGCCAGCAGTTCTCGGGGACTAGCGGGGAAAGAGACCCAGTACTTC
CASSSRGLAGKETQYF
>TRBD1|-|TRBV6-1|TRBJ2-5
TGTGCCAGCAAAAGGGGGCTATACCAAGAGACCCAGTACTTC
CASKRGLYQETQYF
>TRBD2|-|TRBV6-5|TRBJ2-7
TGTGCCAGCAGTTACTTCCGGACTAGCGGACCCTACGAGCAGTACTTC
CASSYFRTSGPYEQYF
>TRBD1|-|TRBV2|TRBJ2-5
TGTGCCAGCGGGGAGGGACAGGGGAGTCAAGAGACCCAGTACTTC
CASGEGQGSQETQYF
>TRBD1|-|TRBV19|TRBJ1-2
TGTGCCAGTAGTATAGATACGGGACAGGGCCTCTATGGCTACACCTTC
CASSIDTGQGLYGYTF
>-|-|TRBV2|TRBJ1-1
TGTGCCAGCGACGCGTCAGGGCTCGGAACTGAAGCTTTCTTT
CASDASGLGTEAFF